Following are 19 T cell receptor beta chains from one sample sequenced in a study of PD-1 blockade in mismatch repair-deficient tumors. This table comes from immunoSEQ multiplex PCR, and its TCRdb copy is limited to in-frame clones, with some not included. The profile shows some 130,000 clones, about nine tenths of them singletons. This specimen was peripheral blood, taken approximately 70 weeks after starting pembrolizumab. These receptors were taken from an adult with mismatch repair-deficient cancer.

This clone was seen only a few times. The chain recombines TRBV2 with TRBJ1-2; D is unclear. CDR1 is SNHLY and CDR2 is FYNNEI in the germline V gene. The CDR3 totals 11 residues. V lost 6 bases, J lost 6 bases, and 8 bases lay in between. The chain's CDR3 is CASSRRHGYTF. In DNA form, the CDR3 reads TGTGCCAGCAGCAGGAGGCATGGCTACACCTTC.

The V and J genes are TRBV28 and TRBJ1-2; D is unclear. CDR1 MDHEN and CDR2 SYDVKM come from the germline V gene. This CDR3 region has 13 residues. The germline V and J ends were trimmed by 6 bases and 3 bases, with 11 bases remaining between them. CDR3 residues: CASRVDGYYGYTF. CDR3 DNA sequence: TGTGCCAGCAGGGTCGACGGGTACTATGGCTACACCTTC.

The CDR3 nucleotides read TGTGCCAGCAGCCGGCGTGCGGAGCAAGAGACCCAGTACTTC. Amino acid sequence: CASSRRAEQETQYF. The chain combines TRBV11-3 with TRBJ2-5; D is unresolved. Trimming stripped 5 bases from V and 2 bases from J, with 12 bases between. CDR1 and CDR2 from the germline V gene are SGHNT and YENEEA. CDR3 size: 14 residues.

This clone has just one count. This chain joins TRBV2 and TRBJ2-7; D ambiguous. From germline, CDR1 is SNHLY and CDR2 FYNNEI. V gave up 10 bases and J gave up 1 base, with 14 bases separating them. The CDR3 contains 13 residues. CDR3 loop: CAISVLGSYEQYF. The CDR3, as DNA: TGTGCCATTAGTGTTCTAGGTTCCTACGAGCAGTACTTC.

The CDR3, as DNA: TGCGCCAGCAGCTTCGGGGGGCGGAACGAGCAGTACTTC. The encoded protein is CASSFGGRNEQYF. The V call is TRBV5-1, the J call TRBJ2-7; D possibly corresponds to TRBD2 (7 bases). In germline, CDR1 is SGHRS, CDR2 YFSETQ. The CDR3 spans 13 residues. The V and J ends lost 2 bases and 5 bases respectively, with 11 bases between them. Filled out from reference TRBV5-1 and TRBJ2-7, the complete variable domain reads KAGVTQTPRYLIKTRGQQVTLSCSPISGHRSVSWYQQTPGQGLQFLFEYFSETQRNKGNFPGRFSGRQFSNSRSEMNVSTLELGDSALYLCASSFGGRNEQYFGPGTRLTVT.

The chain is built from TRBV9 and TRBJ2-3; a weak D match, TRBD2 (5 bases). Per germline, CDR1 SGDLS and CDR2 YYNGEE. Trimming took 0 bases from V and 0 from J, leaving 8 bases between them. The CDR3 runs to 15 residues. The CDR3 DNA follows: TGTGCCAGCAGCGTAGTCGGGGTCAGCACAGATACGCAGTATTTT. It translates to CASSVVGVSTDTQYF. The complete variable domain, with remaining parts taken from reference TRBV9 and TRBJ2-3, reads DSGVTQTPKHLITATGQRVTLRCSPRSGDLSVYWYQQSLDQGLQFLIQYYNGEERAKGNILERFSAQQFPDLHSELNLSSLELGDSALYFCASSVVGVSTDTQYFGPGTRLTVL.

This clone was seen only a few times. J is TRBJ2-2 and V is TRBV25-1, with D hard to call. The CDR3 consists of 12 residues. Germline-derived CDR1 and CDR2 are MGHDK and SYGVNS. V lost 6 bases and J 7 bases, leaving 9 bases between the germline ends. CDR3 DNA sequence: TGTGCCAGCAGCCTGACGTACGGGGAGCTGTTTTTT. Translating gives CASSLTYGELFF. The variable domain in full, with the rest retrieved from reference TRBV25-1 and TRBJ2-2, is EADIYQTPRYLVIGTGKKITLECSQTMGHDKMYWYQQDPGMELHLIHYSYGVNSTEKGDLSSESTVSRIRTEHFPLTLESARPSHTSQYLCASSLTYGELFFGEGSRLTVL.

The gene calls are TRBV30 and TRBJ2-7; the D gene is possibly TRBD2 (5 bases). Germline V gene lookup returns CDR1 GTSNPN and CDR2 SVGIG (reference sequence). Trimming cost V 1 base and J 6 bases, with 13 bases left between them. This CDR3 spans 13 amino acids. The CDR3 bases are TGTGCCTGGAGTGAGGTTTCGGGGTTCGAGCAGTACTTC. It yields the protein CAWSEVSGFEQYF.

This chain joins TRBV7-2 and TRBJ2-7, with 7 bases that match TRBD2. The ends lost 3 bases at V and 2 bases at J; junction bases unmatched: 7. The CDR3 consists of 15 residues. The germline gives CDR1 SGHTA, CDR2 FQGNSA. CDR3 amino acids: CASSFSASGTYEQYF. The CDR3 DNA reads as TGTGCCAGCAGCTTCTCGGCTAGCGGAACCTACGAGCAGTACTTC.

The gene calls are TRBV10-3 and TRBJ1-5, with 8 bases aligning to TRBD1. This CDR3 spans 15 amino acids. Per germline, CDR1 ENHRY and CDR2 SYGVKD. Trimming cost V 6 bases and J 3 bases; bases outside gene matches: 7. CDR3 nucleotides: TGTGCCATCAGCTTAACAGGGGGTGACAATCAGCCCCAGCATTTT. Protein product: CAISLTGGDNQPQHF.

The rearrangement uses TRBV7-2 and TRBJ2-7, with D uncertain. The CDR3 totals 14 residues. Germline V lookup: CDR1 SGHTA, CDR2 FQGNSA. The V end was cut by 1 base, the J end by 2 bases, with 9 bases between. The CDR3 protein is CASSLGTVAYEQYF. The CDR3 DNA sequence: TGTGCCAGCAGCTTAGGGACGGTGGCCTACGAGCAGTACTTC. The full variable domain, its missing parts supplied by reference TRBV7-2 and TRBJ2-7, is GAGVSQSPSNKVTEKGKDVELRCDPISGHTALYWYRQSLGQGLEFLIYFQGNSAPDKSGLPSDRFSAERTGGSVSTLTIQRTQQEDSAVYLCASSLGTVAYEQYFGPGTRLTVT.

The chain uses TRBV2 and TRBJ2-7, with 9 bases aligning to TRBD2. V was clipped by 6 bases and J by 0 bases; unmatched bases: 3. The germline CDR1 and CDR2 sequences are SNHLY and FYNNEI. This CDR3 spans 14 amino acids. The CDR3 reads CASRVSGSSYEQYF. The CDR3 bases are TGTGCCAGCAGGGTTAGCGGGAGCTCCTACGAGCAGTACTTC.

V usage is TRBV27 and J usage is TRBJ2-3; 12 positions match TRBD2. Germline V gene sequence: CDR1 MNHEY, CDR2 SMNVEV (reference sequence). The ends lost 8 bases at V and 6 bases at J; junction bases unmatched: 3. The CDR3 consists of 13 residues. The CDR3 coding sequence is TGTGCCAGCGGACTAGCGGGATGGGATACGCAGTATTTT. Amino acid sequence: CASGLAGWDTQYF.

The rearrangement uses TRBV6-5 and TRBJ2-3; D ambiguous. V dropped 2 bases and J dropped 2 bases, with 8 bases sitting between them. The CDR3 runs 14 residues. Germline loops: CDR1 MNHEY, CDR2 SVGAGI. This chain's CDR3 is CASSYGINTDTQYF. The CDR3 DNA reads TGTGCCAGCAGTTACGGGATAAACACAGATACGCAGTATTTT.

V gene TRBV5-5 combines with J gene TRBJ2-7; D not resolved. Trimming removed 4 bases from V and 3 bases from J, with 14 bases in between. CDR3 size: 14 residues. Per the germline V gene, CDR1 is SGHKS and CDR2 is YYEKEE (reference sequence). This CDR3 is CASSPATPHYEQYF. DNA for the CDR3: TGTGCCAGCAGCCCCGCGACACCTCACTACGAGCAGTACTTC.

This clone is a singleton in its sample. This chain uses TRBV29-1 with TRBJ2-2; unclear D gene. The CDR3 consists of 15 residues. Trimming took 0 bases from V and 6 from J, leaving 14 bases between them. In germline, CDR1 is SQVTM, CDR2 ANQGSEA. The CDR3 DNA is TGCAGCGTTGAAGATCGAGTGCTCCTTCCCGGGGAGCTGTTTTTT. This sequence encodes CSVEDRVLLPGELFF.

The CDR3 bases are TGCGCCAGCAGCCAAAAGGAATATCAGCCCCAGCATTTT. It specifies CASSQKEYQPQHF. This sequence joins TRBV4-3 and TRBJ1-5; D ambiguous. This CDR3 spans 13 amino acids. Germline lookup yields CDR1 LGHNA and CDR2 YSLEER. Between the trimmed V and J ends, which lost 2 bases and 5 bases, there was a span of 7 bases.

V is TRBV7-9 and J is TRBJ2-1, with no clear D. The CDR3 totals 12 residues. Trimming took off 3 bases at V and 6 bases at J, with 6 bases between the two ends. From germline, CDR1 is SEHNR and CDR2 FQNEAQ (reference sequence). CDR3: CASSFLSNEQFF. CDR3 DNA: TGTGCCAGCAGCTTTCTCTCCAATGAGCAGTTCTTC.

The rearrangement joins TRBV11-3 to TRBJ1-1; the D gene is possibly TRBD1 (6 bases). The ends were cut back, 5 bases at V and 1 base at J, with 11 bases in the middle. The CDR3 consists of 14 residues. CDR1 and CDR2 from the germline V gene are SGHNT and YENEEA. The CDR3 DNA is TGTGCCAGCAGCCCCCCCAGGGGGAACACTGAAGCTTTCTTT. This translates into CASSPPRGNTEAFF.